Reported below is one T cell receptor (beta chain). Its target is not known. The primer mix had 60 Vbeta and 13 Jbeta primers. Using immunoSEQ multiplex PCR, the repertoire was profiled, and TCRdb retains in-frame clones only, with some absent. The sample contains around 150,000 clones, around 75% of which appear only once. The sample belongs to a study of cytomegalovirus exposure and HLA in healthy donors. The CDR3 totals 13 residues. Trimming pared 4 bases from V and 4 bases from J, leaving 10 bases between. Germline CDR1 and CDR2: SEHNR and FQNEAQ (reference sequence). Findings and limits, study-wide: Reports showed the classifier diagnosing cytomegalovirus status with high specificity and sensitivity.

The specimen sequenced was PBMCs. The receptor's source is a man aged 18 to 30 in good health and CMV-seropositive. This sequence joins TRBV7-9 and TRBJ1-1, with D tentatively TRBD1 (6 bases). DNA of the CDR3: TGTGCCAGCAGCTGGGGACACACCACTGAAGCTTTCTTT. It is translated as CASSWGHTTEAFF.